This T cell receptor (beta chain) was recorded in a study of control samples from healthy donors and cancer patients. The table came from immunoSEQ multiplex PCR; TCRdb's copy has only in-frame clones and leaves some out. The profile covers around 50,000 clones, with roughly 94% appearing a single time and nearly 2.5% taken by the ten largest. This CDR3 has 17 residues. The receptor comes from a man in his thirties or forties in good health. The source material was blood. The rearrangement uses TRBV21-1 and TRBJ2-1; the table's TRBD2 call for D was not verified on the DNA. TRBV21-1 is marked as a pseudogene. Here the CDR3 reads CASSKAEETSGDNEQFF. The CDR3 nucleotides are TGTGCCAGCAGCAAAGCAGAAGAGACTAGCGGAGACAATGAGCAGTTCTTC.